This T cell receptor (beta chain) was identified in a study of cytomegalovirus exposure and HLA in healthy donors. Study results and caveats: More than 150 TCR beta chains were listed as cytomegalovirus-associated.

V dropped 6 bases and J dropped 4; count of bases not matched to a gene: 8. The CDR3 extends over 15 amino acids. CDR1 and CDR2 (germline): ENHRY, SYGVKD. 60 Vbeta and 13 Jbeta primers were used in PCR. This table comes from immunoSEQ multiplex PCR, and its TCRdb copy is limited to in-frame clones, with some not included. The sample is made up of fewer than 250,000 clones, and the top ten hold around 0.95% of it. About this clone: Its target is unknown.

The rearrangement links TRBV10-3 to TRBJ2-3; TRBD2 aligns across 9 bases. Sequenced input: PBMCs. The receptor's source is a woman aged 30 to 39 in good health and CMV-seropositive. The CDR3 loop reads CAIRPSGGSADTQYF. The DNA for the CDR3 is TGTGCCATCAGGCCCAGCGGGGGGAGTGCAGATACGCAGTATTTT.